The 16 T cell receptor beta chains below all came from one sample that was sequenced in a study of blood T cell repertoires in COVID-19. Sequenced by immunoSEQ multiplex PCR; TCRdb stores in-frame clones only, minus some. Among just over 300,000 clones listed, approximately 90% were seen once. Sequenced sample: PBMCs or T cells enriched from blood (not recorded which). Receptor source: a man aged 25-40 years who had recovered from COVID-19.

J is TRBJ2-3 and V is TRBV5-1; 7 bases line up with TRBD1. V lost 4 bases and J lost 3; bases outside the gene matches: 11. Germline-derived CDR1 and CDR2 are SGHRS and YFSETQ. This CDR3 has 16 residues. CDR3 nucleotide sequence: TGCGCCAGCAGCAACCGGGACAGTTCTCTTACAGATACGCAGTATTTT. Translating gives CASSNRDSSLTDTQYF.

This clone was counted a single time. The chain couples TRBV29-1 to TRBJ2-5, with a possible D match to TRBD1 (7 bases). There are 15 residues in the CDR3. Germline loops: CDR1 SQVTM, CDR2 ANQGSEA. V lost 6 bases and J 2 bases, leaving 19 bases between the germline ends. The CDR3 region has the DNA TGCAGCGTAGGGCTTGGGGCAGGGGGGCAAGAGACCCAGTACTTC. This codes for CSVGLGAGGQETQYF.

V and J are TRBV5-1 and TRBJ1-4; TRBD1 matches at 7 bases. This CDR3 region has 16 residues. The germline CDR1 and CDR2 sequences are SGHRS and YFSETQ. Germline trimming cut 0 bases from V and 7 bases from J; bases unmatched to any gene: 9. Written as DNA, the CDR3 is TGCGCCAGCAGCTTGGCTACAGGGGCCCTTCGTGAAAAACTGTTTTTT. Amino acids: CASSLATGALREKLFF.

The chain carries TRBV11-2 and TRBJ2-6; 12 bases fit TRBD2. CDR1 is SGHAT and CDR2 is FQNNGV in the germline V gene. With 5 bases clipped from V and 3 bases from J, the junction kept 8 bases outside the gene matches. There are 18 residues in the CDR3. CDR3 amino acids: CASSRRLAGVGGANVLTF. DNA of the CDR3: TGTGCCAGCAGCCGCCGACTAGCGGGGGTTGGTGGGGCCAACGTCCTGACTTTC.

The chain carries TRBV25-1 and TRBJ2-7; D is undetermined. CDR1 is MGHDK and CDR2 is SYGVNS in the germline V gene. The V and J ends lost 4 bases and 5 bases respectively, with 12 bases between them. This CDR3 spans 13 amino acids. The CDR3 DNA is TGTGCCAGCAGTGCCCGACCAGGCCACGAGCAGTACTTC. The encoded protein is CASSARPGHEQYF.

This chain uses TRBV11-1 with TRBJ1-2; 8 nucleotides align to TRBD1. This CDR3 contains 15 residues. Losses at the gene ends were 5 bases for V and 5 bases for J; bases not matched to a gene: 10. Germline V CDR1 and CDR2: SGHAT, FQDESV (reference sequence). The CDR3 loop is CASSGPDRDLYGYTF. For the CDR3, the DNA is TGTGCCAGCAGCGGCCCGGACAGGGACCTTTATGGCTACACCTTC.

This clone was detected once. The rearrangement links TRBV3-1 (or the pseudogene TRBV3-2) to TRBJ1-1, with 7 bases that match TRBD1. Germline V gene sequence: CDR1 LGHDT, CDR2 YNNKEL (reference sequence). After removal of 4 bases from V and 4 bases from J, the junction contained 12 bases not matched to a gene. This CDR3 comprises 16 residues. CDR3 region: CASSLPTPDRVTEAFF. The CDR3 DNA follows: TGTGCCAGCAGCCTTCCCACCCCAGACAGGGTCACTGAAGCTTTCTTT.

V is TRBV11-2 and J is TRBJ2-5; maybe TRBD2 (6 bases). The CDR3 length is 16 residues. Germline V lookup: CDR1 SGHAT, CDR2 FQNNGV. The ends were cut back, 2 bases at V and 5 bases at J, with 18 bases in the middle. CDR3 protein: CASSLSRVRAGETQYF. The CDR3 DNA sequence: TGTGCCAGCAGCTTAAGCCGCGTGCGTGCGGGGGAGACCCAGTACTTC.

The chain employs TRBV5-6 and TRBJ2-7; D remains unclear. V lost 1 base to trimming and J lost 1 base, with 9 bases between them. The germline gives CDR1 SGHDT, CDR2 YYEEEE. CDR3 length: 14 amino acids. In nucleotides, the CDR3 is TGTGCCAGCAGCTTGTTCCCCCAATCCTACGAGCAGTACTTC. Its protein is CASSLFPQSYEQYF. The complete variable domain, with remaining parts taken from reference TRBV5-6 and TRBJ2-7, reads DAGVTQSPTHLIKTRGQQVTLRCSPKSGHDTVSWYQQALGQGPQFIFQYYEEEERQRGNFPDRFSGHQFPNYSSELNVNALLLGDSALYLCASSLFPQSYEQYFGPGTRLTVT.

Here the CDR3 reads CASSPLTGENTEAFF. The DNA of the CDR3 is TGTGCCAGCTCACCCCTGACAGGGGAAAACACTGAAGCTTTCTTT. V is TRBV18 and J is TRBJ1-1; 8 bases fit TRBD1. Germline trimming cut 3 bases from V and 2 bases from J; bases unmatched to any gene: 5. The CDR3 totals 15 residues. Germline CDR1 KGHSH, CDR2 LQKENI.

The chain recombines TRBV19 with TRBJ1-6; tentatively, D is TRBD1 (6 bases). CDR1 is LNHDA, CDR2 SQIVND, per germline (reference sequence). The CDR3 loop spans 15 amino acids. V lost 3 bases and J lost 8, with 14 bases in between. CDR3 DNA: TGTGCCAGTAGTATTGGTTTGGGGGCTGATTCACCCCTCCACTTT. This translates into CASSIGLGADSPLHF.

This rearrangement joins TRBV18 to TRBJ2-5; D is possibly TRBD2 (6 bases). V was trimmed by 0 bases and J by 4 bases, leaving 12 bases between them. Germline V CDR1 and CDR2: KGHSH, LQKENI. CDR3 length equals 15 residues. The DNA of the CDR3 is TGTGCCAGCTCACCACCGGCGGGGAGCTTAGAGACCCAGTACTTC. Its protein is CASSPPAGSLETQYF. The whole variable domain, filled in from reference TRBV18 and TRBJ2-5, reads NAGVMQNPRHLVRRRGQEARLRCSPMKGHSHVYWYRQLPEEGLKFMVYLQKENIIDESGMPKERFSAEFPKEGPSILRIQQVVRGDSAAYFCASSPPAGSLETQYFGPGTRLLVL.

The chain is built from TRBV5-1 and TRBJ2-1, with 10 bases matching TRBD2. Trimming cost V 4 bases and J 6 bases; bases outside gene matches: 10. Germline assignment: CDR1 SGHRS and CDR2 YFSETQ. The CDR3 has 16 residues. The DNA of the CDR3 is TGCGCCAGCAGCCACACTGTGCTAGCGGGAGTCAATGAGCAGTTCTTC. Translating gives CASSHTVLAGVNEQFF.

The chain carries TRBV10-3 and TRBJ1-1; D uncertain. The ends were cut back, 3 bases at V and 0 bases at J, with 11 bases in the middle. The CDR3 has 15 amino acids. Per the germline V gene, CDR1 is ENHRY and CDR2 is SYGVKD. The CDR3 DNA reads TGTGCCATCAGTGATCCGACTGAAATGAACACTGAAGCTTTCTTT. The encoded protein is CAISDPTEMNTEAFF.

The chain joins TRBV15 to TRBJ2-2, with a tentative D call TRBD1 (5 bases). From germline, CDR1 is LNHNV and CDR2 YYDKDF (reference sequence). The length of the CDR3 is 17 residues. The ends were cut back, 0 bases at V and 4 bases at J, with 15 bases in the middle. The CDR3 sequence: CATSRDLGAMSTGELFF. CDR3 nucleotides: TGTGCCACCAGCAGAGACCTAGGGGCGATGAGCACCGGGGAGCTGTTTTTT.

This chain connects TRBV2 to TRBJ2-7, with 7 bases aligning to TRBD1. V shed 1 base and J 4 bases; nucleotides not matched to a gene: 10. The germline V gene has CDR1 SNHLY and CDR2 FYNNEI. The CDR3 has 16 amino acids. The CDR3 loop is CASSEGAATGRYEQYF. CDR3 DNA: TGTGCCAGCAGTGAAGGGGCGGCGACAGGGCGGTACGAGCAGTACTTC.